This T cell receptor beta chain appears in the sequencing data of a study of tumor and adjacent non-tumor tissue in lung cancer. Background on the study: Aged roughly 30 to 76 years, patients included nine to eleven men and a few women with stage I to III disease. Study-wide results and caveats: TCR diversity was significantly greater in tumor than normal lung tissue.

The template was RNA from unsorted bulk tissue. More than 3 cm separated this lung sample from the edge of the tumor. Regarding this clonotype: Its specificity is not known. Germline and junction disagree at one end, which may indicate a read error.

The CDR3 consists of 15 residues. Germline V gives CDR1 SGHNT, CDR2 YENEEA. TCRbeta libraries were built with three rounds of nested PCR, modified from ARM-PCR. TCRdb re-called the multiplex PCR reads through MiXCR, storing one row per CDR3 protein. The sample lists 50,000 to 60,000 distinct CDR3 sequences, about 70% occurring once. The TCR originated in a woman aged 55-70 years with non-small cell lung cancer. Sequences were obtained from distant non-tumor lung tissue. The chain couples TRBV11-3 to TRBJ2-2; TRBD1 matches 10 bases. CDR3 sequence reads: CTSSPGTGVTGEMFF. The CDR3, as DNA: TGTACCAGCAGCCCCGGGACAGGGGTCACCGGAGAGATGTTTTTT.